The 31 T cell receptor beta chains below all came from one sample that was sequenced in a study of T cells in tuberculosis. Documented time point: new active TB diagnosis, blood taken before or within 7 days of starting treatment. Profiling relied on immunoSEQ multiplex PCR, and the TCRdb table lists in-frame clones only, not all of them. The sample includes about 50,000 clones, roughly 96% of them seen just once. Sample: PBMCs, taken at tuberculosis diagnosis. The source is an adult with tuberculosis.

The chain uses TRBV5-5 and TRBJ2-2; 11 nucleotides match TRBD2. The germline gives CDR1 SGHKS, CDR2 YYEKEE (reference sequence). CDR3 size: 16 residues. V was clipped by 5 bases and J by 6 bases; unmatched bases: 9. The CDR3 coding sequence is TGTGCCAGCAGGCCAGACCCGGGACTAGCGGCCGGGGAGCTGTTTTTT. It codes for CASRPDPGLAAGELFF.

This chain joins TRBV30 and TRBJ1-2; D uncertain. The CDR3 extends over 16 amino acids. Between the trimmed V and J ends, which lost 3 bases and 0 bases, there was a span of 17 bases. The germline V gene encodes CDR1 GTSNPN and CDR2 SVGIG (reference sequence). The CDR3 DNA reads as TGTGCCTGGAGCATCCGAAGCCGTAGAGCTAACTATGGCTACACCTTC. Translating gives CAWSIRSRRANYGYTF.

This clone has just a few counts. The chain joins TRBV28 to TRBJ2-7, with 7 bases lining up with TRBD1. V lost 10 bases and J lost 0; bases outside the gene matches: 3. From germline, CDR1 is MDHEN and CDR2 SYDVKM. The CDR3 is made up of 12 amino acids. CDR3 DNA sequence: TGTGCCACTCGGACAGGCTCCTACGAGCAGTACTTC. Protein product: CATRTGSYEQYF.

The rearrangement links TRBV27 to TRBJ2-1; D may be TRBD2 (6 bases). CDR1 and CDR2 from the germline V gene are MNHEY and SMNVEV (reference sequence). The V and J ends lost 3 bases and 8 bases respectively, with 26 bases between them. The CDR3 is made up of 18 amino acids. DNA for the CDR3: TGTGCCAGCAGTTTGGGCCTCTTTGAGGGACTTATCGGCGATGAGCAGTTCTTC. It translates to CASSLGLFEGLIGDEQFF.

The chain joins TRBV5-1 to TRBJ2-2, with 12 nucleotides matching TRBD2. The CDR3 sequence is 20 residues long. CDR1 and CDR2 from the germline V gene are SGHRS and YFSETQ. V lost 0 bases and J lost 6; bases outside the gene matches: 15. CDR3 amino acids: CASSLGSMASGRAEAGELFF. The CDR3 DNA reads as TGCGCCAGCAGCTTGGGGTCTATGGCTAGCGGGAGGGCCGAAGCCGGGGAGCTGTTTTTT. The entire variable domain, with the rest obtained from reference TRBV5-1 and TRBJ2-2, is as follows: KAGVTQTPRYLIKTRGQQVTLSCSPISGHRSVSWYQQTPGQGLQFLFEYFSETQRNKGNFPGRFSGRQFSNSRSEMNVSTLELGDSALYLCASSLGSMASGRAEAGELFFGEGSRLTVL.

The gene calls are TRBV7-2 and TRBJ1-1, with no clear D. CDR3 size: 13 residues. The germline V gene has CDR1 SGHTA and CDR2 FQGNSA. V was shortened by 1 base and J by 9 bases, with 12 bases between the two germline ends. CDR3 nucleotides: TGTGCCAGCAGCTTAGGCCCGGGTCTAAAAGCTTTCTTT. Encoded protein: CASSLGPGLKAFF.

The V and J genes are TRBV5-1 and TRBJ2-1; 7 nucleotides agree with TRBD2. Germline CDR1 reads SGHRS; CDR2 reads YFSETQ. CDR3 length: 16 residues. J was trimmed by 5 bases and V by 5 bases; bases with no gene match: 13. CDR3 nucleotide sequence: TGCGCCAGCAGAGCGTACCGCGGGAGTCAGAACAATGAGCAGTTCTTC. Its translation is CASRAYRGSQNNEQFF. Filled out from reference TRBV5-1 and TRBJ2-1, the complete variable domain reads KAGVTQTPRYLIKTRGQQVTLSCSPISGHRSVSWYQQTPGQGLQFLFEYFSETQRNKGNFPGRFSGRQFSNSRSEMNVSTLELGDSALYLCASRAYRGSQNNEQFFGPGTRLTVL.

The chain links TRBV29-1 to TRBJ2-1; possibly TRBD2 for D (6 bases). Germline assignment: CDR1 SQVTM and CDR2 ANQGSEA. Trimming took 7 bases from V and 0 from J, leaving 19 bases between them. The CDR3 covers 16 residues. DNA of the CDR3: TGCAGCGCCTCATCTCGGGAGTTAAGCTCCTACAATGAGCAGTTCTTC. Translating it yields CSASSRELSSYNEQFF.

This rearrangement joins TRBV30 to TRBJ1-1, with TRBD1 identical over 7 bases. The germline V gene has CDR1 GTSNPN and CDR2 SVGIG (reference sequence). V dropped 1 base and J dropped 9; count of bases not matched to a gene: 8. CDR3 length: 13 amino acids. Here the CDR3 reads CAWSAALGQKAFF. The CDR3 region has the DNA TGTGCCTGGAGTGCCGCCCTGGGACAGAAAGCTTTCTTT. Supplemented by reference TRBV30 and TRBJ1-1, the full variable domain reads SQTIHQWPATLVQPVGSPLSLECTVEGTSNPNLYWYRQAAGRGLQLLFYSVGIGQISSEVPQNLSASRPQDRQFILSSKKLLLSDSGFYLCAWSAALGQKAFFGQGTRLTVV.

CDR3 DNA sequence: TGTGCCAGCAACCGACAGGGAGCCACAGATACGCAGTATTTT. Translated, it gives CASNRQGATDTQYF. This chain joins TRBV7-9 and TRBJ2-3; 7 bases fit TRBD1. V lost 7 bases, J lost 2 bases, and 6 bases stayed unmatched. The CDR3 extends over 14 amino acids. The germline CDR1 and CDR2 sequences are SEHNR and FQNEAQ (reference sequence).

The genes are TRBV5-1 and TRBJ1-2; no reliable D call. Germline V gives CDR1 SGHRS, CDR2 YFSETQ. Trimming stripped 0 bases from V and 4 bases from J, with 4 bases between. The CDR3 consists of 12 residues. The CDR3 protein is CASSLAGYGYTF. CDR3 DNA: TGCGCCAGCAGCTTGGCCGGCTATGGCTACACCTTC.

V and J are TRBV7-8 and TRBJ2-7, with TRBD2 matching over 8 bases. Losses at the gene ends were 4 bases for V and 7 bases for J; bases not matched to a gene: 9. From germline, CDR1 is SGHVS and CDR2 FQNEAQ. The CDR3 length is 14 residues. The CDR3 region is CASSSKREPGEQYF. Here the CDR3 DNA reads TGTGCCAGCAGCTCGAAGCGGGAGCCGGGAGAGCAGTACTTC.

This chain links TRBV6-1 with TRBJ1-5, with a weak D call TRBD1 (6 bases). V was cut by 6 bases and J by 6 bases, with 12 bases left in between. The CDR3 loop spans 13 amino acids. Per germline, CDR1 MNHNS and CDR2 SASEGT. Written as DNA, the CDR3 is TGTGCCAGCAGGCCGACAGGTAGTCAGCCCCAGCATTTT. This gives the protein CASRPTGSQPQHF.

The V call is TRBV30, the J call TRBJ2-1, with D perhaps TRBD2 (6 bases). V dropped 1 base and J dropped 0 bases, with 13 bases sitting between them. The germline CDR1 and CDR2 sequences are GTSNPN and SVGIG (reference sequence). The length of the CDR3 is 16 residues. The DNA of the CDR3 is TGTGCCTGGAGTGCCTGGGACTTTCACTCCTACAATGAGCAGTTCTTC. The encoded protein is CAWSAWDFHSYNEQFF.

Written as DNA, the CDR3 is TGTGCCAGCAGCTTCTCTAGCGGGACGGTTTACGAGCAGTACTTC. It translates to CASSFSSGTVYEQYF. The V gene is TRBV28, the J gene TRBJ2-7; 9 bases are a match to TRBD2. The CDR3 extends over 15 amino acids. The V gene's germline CDR1 is MDHEN and CDR2 SYDVKM. The V gene end was trimmed by 6 bases and the J gene end by 4 bases; junction bases not matched to a gene: 10.

CDR3 in DNA: TGCAGCGTTGCGGGGGGTTCGGGGAACACCGGGGAGCTGTTTTTT. Its translation: CSVAGGSGNTGELFF. The chain couples TRBV29-1 to TRBJ2-2; 7 bases are shared with TRBD2. In germline, CDR1 is SQVTM, CDR2 ANQGSEA. The V segment lost 4 bases and the J segment 1 base; nucleotides outside the gene matches: 6. This CDR3 has 15 residues.

There are a few counts of this clone. This chain joins TRBV9 and TRBJ2-1; D perhaps matches TRBD2 (6 bases). This CDR3 is built from 13 residues. The V end was cut by 4 bases, the J end by 4 bases, with 9 bases between. Germline V CDR1 and CDR2: SGDLS, YYNGEE. The CDR3 region has the DNA TGTGCCAGCAGCCCTAGCGCGTACAATGAGCAGTTCTTC. Residues: CASSPSAYNEQFF. Combining the CDR3 with reference TRBV9 and TRBJ2-1 gives the whole variable domain DSGVTQTPKHLITATGQRVTLRCSPRSGDLSVYWYQQSLDQGLQFLIQYYNGEERAKGNILERFSAQQFPDLHSELNLSSLELGDSALYFCASSPSAYNEQFFGPGTRLTVL.

V is TRBV19 and J is TRBJ2-2; unclear D gene. There are 14 residues in the CDR3. The V gene's germline CDR1 is LNHDA and CDR2 SQIVND (reference sequence). V was clipped by 9 bases and J by 2 bases, with 13 bases between them. CDR3 residues: CASHPGLNTGELFF. The CDR3, as DNA: TGTGCCAGCCACCCGGGTCTTAACACCGGGGAGCTGTTTTTT.

This clone was detected once. Other nucleotide sequences from this sample produce the same CDR3. V usage is TRBV25-1 and J usage is TRBJ1-5; D ambiguous. CDR1 MGHDK and CDR2 SYGVNS come from the germline V gene. The CDR3 covers 13 residues. The V gene lost 1 base and the J gene lost 7 bases, with 8 bases spanning the gap. The CDR3 DNA follows: TGTGCCAGCAGTGAATCGGGGAACCAGCCCCAGCATTTT. This codes for CASSESGNQPQHF.

The chain is built from TRBV15 and TRBJ2-3; no reliable D call. In germline, CDR1 is LNHNV, CDR2 YYDKDF (reference sequence). The CDR3 is made up of 13 amino acids. V was shortened by 0 bases and J by 6 bases, with 7 bases between the two germline ends. Written as DNA, the CDR3 is TGTGCCACCAGCAGAGATCAGATTGATACGCAGTATTTT. Translation: CATSRDQIDTQYF.

This clone has just one count. This chain uses TRBV27 with TRBJ1-1; D is perhaps TRBD1 (6 bases). CDR3 length: 13 amino acids. Germline V gives CDR1 MNHEY, CDR2 SMNVEV (reference sequence). Trimming cost V 6 bases and J 8 bases, with 16 bases left between them. The CDR3: CASRSRGAPEAFF. CDR3 nucleotides: TGTGCCAGCAGGTCCCGGGGGGCCCCCGAAGCTTTCTTT.

The count of this clone is one. The chain employs TRBV5-4 and TRBJ2-7; 7 positions agree with TRBD1. This CDR3 is built from 14 residues. Germline values: CDR1 SGHNT, CDR2 YYREEE (reference sequence). V was pared by 5 bases and J by 5 bases, with 10 bases of the junction left unmatched. The CDR3: CASSSPGQFNEQYF. Written as DNA, the CDR3 is TGTGCCAGCAGTTCCCCGGGACAGTTCAACGAGCAGTACTTC.

The V gene is TRBV28, the J gene TRBJ1-1, with D possibly matching TRBD1 (5 bases). Germline CDR1 is MDHEN and CDR2 is SYDVKM. This CDR3 is 14 amino acids long. V dropped 4 bases and J dropped 2 bases, with 11 bases sitting between them. CDR3 nucleotide sequence: TGTGCCAGCAGTTCCTTAACAGGAAACACTGAAGCTTTCTTT. Translated, it gives CASSSLTGNTEAFF.

The chain uses TRBV25-1 and TRBJ2-3; D is possibly TRBD1 (5 bases). CDR3 length equals 15 residues. Germline lookup yields CDR1 MGHDK and CDR2 SYGVNS. Deletions cut 3 bases from V and 4 bases from J, with 14 bases between. CDR3 DNA sequence: TGTGCCAGCAGTGACCTAACAGGTCTCGCAGATACGCAGTATTTT. Its protein product is CASSDLTGLADTQYF.

This clone appeared a few times. The J gene is TRBJ2-7, the V gene TRBV2; 10 bases line up with TRBD2. Germline V gives CDR1 SNHLY, CDR2 FYNNEI. Losses at the gene ends were 3 bases for V and 2 bases for J; bases not matched to a gene: 7. The CDR3 runs 16 residues. CDR3 nucleotide sequence: TGTGCCAGCAGTGACGGGTCCAGCGGGAGGGCCTACGAGCAGTACTTC. It encodes CASSDGSSGRAYEQYF. Full variable domain (remainder filled in from reference TRBV2 and TRBJ2-7): EPEVTQTPSHQVTQMGQEVILRCVPISNHLYFYWYRQILGQKVEFLVSFYNNEISEKSEIFDDQFSVERPDGSNFTLKIRSTKLEDSAMYFCASSDGSSGRAYEQYFGPGTRLTVT.

This clone came up once. This chain connects TRBV11-1 to TRBJ1-1; 8 nucleotides align to TRBD1. CDR3 length: 14 amino acids. The germline V gene has CDR1 SGHAT and CDR2 FQDESV (reference sequence). Germline trimming cut 1 base from V and 4 bases from J; bases unmatched to any gene: 2. CDR3 DNA sequence: TGTGCCAGCAGCTTAGGACAGGGGTCCACTGAAGCTTTCTTT. Translating it yields CASSLGQGSTEAFF. The full variable domain, completed using reference TRBV11-1 and TRBJ1-1, is EAEVAQSPRYKITEKSQAVAFWCDPISGHATLYWYRQILGQGPELLVQFQDESVVDDSQLPKDRFSAERLKGVDSTLKIQPAELGDSAMYLCASSLGQGSTEAFFGQGTRLTVV.

This rearrangement joins TRBV19 to TRBJ2-1, with 7 bases matching TRBD1. The J segment lost 5 bases and the V segment lost 2 bases, leaving 6 bases of the junction unmatched. In germline, CDR1 is LNHDA, CDR2 SQIVND (reference sequence). This CDR3 comprises 15 residues. DNA for the CDR3: TGTGCCAGTAGTATAAGGCAGGGGGTAGACAATGAGCAGTTCTTC. Protein: CASSIRQGVDNEQFF. The variable domain in full, completed from reference TRBV19 and TRBJ2-1, reads DGGITQSPKYLFRKEGQNVTLSCEQNLNHDAMYWYRQDPGQGLRLIYYSQIVNDFQKGDIAEGYSVSREKKESFPLTVTSAQKNPTAFYLCASSIRQGVDNEQFFGPGTRLTVL.

This chain uses TRBV28 with TRBJ2-7, with 7 positions matching TRBD1. The germline gives CDR1 MDHEN, CDR2 SYDVKM. The V and J ends lost 6 bases and 4 bases, in that order; junction bases with no gene match: 12. The CDR3 runs to 15 residues. CDR3 protein: CASSSGTELFYEQYF. The CDR3 DNA is TGTGCCAGCAGCTCCGGGACAGAATTGTTTTACGAGCAGTACTTC.

The V gene is TRBV5-7, the J gene TRBJ2-4, with 10 bases lining up with TRBD1. TRBV5-7 counts as an open reading frame of uncertain function. The junction had 5 bases not matched to a gene; V was cut back by 3 bases and J by 2 bases. The length of the CDR3 is 16 residues. The DNA for the CDR3 is TGTGCCAGCAGCTCGGACAGGGGGAAAACCAAAAACATTCAGTACTTC. Amino acid sequence: CASSSDRGKTKNIQYF.

The chain has TRBV30 and TRBJ1-2; D is unresolved. CDR3 length: 12 residues. V was trimmed by 4 bases and J by 1 base, leaving 7 bases between them. In germline, CDR1 is GTSNPN, CDR2 SVGIG (reference sequence). CDR3 in amino acids: CAWNGDNYGYTF. In nucleotides, the CDR3 is TGTGCCTGGAACGGGGATAACTATGGCTACACCTTC.

This sequence joins TRBV28 and TRBJ2-7, with a tentative D call TRBD2 (5 bases). This CDR3 region has 13 residues. Germline V CDR1 and CDR2: MDHEN, SYDVKM. V shed 4 bases and J shed 0 bases, with 7 bases lying between them. For the CDR3, the DNA is TGTGCCAGCAGTTACGACTACTCCTACGAGCAGTACTTC. It is translated as CASSYDYSYEQYF.